This T cell receptor (beta chain) was identified during a study of blood T cell repertoires in COVID-19 (dated by TCRdb to about 2020). Concerning the study at large: Samples from collaborators originated in the United States, Italy and Spain and spanned both the acute and convalescent phases of COVID-19. A de-identified subject ID, COVID-19 status, age in years and sex were almost always included in the sample metadata. The repertoires were released in a freely available public database meant as a resource for research on the immune response to SARS-CoV-2. Subjects who had been exposed to COVID-19, were actively infected with it, or had recovered from it provided the deeply sampled blood TCRbeta repertoires that made up the dataset. The material from the prospective study consisted of cDNA or gDNA derived from T cells, B-cell-depleted T cells, or PBMCs. Where available, HLA class I and class II types were obtained from metadata supplied by the sample provider rather than from assay-based typing. Samples were obtained from the ongoing ImmuneRACE study (first 160 participants) and from 950 to 1,500 subjects provided by 6 global collaborators.

The CDR3 has 13 amino acids, counting the end cysteine and phenylalanine. The DNA shown is the 39-base CDR3, in frame from base 1. V is pared back by 6 bases and J by 4 bases, with 13 bases lying between the germline termini. CDR1 MNHEY and CDR2 SVGAGI were looked up in the germline V gene. Worth noting for this clone: Its recognized antigen is unknown. No base quality information exists; no much larger clone differs at one position.

The collaborating institutions used their own protocols to collect whole blood in K2EDTA tubes. For TCRbeta analysis, collaborators shipped samples as frozen whole blood, isolated PBMCs, or DNA extracted from either of those sample types. TCRbeta CDR3 regions were amplified from genomic DNA using the immunoSEQ Assay, a bias-controlled multiplex PCR. Per the original workflow: The number of nucleated cells in each sample was estimated by amplification of reference gene primers within the assay. To quantify the absolute abundance of each unique TCRbeta CDR3 rearrangement, sequence reads were collapsed and filtered. For each sample, productive Simpson clonality was calculated as the square root of Simpson's diversity index across productive rearrangements. TCRdb took over this immuneACCESS table, retaining in-frame rearrangements with V and J assigned. Such tables are incomplete; in checked studies, under half of the missing clones stem from an unresolved V gene, and the remainder is unexplained. D and trimming come from the DNA, and the V and J calls and clone size come from that table. The sample table lists some 170,000 clones, around 77% of them with a count of one. The top ten clones comprise around 2.8% of the sample.

Findings and caveats that apply to the study as a whole: How much clinical and demographic metadata was included differed by source and by participant, and the metadata was provided uncurated.

The receptor's source is a man aged 65-85 years with acute or convalescent COVID-19. Sequencing used peripheral blood. The rearrangement combines TRBV6-5 with TRBJ2-7; the D gene is perhaps TRBD1, on 6 matching bases. CDR3 reads: CASSPGQTYEQYF. The bases read TGTGCCAGCAGCCCCGGACAGACTTACGAGCAGTACTTC.